This entry is about one T cell receptor beta chain. What it recognizes is unknown. After more than 9 days in culture, the CD4+ T cells were isolated. Each culture had half its medium swapped for IL-2 medium on days 3 and 7. The data were taken from a study of vaccination effects on CD4 cells after COVID-19. Findings and caveats of the study: Marked contraction was observed in infection-induced and vaccine-induced clones late after vaccination.

Produced via immunoSEQ multiplex PCR; TCRdb's table is partial and in-frame only. Seen here are about 74,000 clones, roughly three quarters observed once, and the top ten hold roughly 2%. Trimming removed 6 bases from V and 8 bases from J; junction bases left unmatched: 12. From germline, CDR1 is SGHTA and CDR2 FQGNSA. This CDR3 comprises 15 residues. The chain employs TRBV7-2 and TRBJ2-1, with 8 bases matching TRBD2. Sequences were derived from CD4+ T cells from PBMCs cultured without peptide, sampled before COVID-19 vaccination. This TCR came from a human donor who received a COVID-19 vaccine. The CDR3 DNA reads TGTGCCAGCAGTTTACTGGCGGGGGGCGAAGATGAGCAGTTCTTC. This codes for CASSLLAGGEDEQFF.